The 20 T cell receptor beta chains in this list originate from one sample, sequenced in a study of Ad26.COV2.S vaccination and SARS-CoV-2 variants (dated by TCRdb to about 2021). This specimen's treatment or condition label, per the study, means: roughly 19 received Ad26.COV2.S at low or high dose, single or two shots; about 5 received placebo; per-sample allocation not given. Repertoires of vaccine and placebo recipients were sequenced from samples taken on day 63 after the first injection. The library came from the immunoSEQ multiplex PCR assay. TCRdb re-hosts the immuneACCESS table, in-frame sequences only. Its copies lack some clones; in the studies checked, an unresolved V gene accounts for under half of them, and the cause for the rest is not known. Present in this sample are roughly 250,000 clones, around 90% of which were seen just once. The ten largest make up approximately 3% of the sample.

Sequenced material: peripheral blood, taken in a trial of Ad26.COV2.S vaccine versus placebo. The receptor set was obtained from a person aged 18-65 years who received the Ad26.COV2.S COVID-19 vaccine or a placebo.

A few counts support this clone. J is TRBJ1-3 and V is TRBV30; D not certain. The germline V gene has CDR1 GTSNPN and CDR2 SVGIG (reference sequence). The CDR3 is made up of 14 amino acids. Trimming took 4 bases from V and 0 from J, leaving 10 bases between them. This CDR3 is CAWMYAGSGNTIYF. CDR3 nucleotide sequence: TGTGCCTGGATGTACGCAGGCTCTGGAAACACCATATATTTT.

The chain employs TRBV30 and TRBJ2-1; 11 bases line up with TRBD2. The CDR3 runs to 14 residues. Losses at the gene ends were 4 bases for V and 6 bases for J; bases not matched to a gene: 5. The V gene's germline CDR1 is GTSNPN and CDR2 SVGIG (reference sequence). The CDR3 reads CAWNRLAGGNEQFF. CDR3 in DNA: TGTGCCTGGAACCGGCTAGCGGGAGGCAATGAGCAGTTCTTC.

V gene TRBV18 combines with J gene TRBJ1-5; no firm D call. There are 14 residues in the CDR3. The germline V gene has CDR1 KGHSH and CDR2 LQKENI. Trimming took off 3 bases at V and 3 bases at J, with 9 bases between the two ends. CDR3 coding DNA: TGTGCCAGCTCACCTACCAGCTTCAATCAGCCCCAGCATTTT. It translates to CASSPTSFNQPQHF.

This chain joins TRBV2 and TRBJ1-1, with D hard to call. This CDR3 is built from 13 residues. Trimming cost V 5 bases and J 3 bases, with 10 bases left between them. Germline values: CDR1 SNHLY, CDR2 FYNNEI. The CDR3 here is CASSYRPDTEAFF. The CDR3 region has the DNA TGTGCCAGCAGTTATAGACCGGACACTGAAGCTTTCTTT.

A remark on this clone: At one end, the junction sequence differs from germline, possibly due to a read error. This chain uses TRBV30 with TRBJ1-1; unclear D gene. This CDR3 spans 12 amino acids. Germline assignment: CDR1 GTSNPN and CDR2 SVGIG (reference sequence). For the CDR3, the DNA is TGTGCCTGGAGTGTGGGGAACGCTGAAGCTTTCTTT. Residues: CAWSVGNAEAFF.

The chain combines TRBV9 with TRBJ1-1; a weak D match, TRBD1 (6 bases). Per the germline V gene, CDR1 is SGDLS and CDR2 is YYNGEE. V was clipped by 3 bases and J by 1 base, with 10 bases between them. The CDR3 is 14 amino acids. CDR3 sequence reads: CASSGQVRNTEAFF. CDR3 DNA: TGTGCCAGCAGCGGACAGGTCAGGAACACTGAAGCTTTCTTT.

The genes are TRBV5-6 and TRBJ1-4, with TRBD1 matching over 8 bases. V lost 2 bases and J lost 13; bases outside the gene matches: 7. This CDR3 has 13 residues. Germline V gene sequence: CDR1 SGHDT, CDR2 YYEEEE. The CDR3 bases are TGTGCCAGCAGCTTACCAGGGGGCCGGTTACTGTTTTTT. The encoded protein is CASSLPGGRLLFF.

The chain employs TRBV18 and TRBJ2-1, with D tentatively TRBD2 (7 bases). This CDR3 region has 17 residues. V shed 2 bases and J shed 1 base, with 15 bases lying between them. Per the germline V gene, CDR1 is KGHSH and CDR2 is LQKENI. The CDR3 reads CASSPAGRGHSYNEQFF. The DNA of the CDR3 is TGTGCCAGCTCACCAGCGGGGCGGGGGCATTCCTACAATGAGCAGTTCTTC.

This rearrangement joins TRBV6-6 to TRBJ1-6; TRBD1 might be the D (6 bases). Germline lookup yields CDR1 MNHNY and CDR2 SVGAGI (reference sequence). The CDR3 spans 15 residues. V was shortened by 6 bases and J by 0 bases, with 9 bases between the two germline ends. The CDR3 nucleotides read TGTGCCAGCAGAACGGACAGCTCCTATAATTCACCCCTCCACTTT. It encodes CASRTDSSYNSPLHF.

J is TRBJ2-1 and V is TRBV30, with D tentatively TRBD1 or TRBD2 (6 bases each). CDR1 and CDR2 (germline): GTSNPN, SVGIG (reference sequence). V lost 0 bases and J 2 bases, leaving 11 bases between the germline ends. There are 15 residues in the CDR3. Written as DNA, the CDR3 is TGTGCCTGGAGTGTCAAGGGGGGTGCCTACAATGAGCAGTTCTTC. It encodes CAWSVKGGAYNEQFF.

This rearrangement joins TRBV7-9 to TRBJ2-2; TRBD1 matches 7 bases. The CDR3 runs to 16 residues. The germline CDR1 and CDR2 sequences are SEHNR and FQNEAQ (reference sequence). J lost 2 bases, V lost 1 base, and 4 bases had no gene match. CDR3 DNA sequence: TGTGCCAGCAGCTTAGACAGGGGCTTCAACACCGGGGAGCTGTTTTTT. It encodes CASSLDRGFNTGELFF.

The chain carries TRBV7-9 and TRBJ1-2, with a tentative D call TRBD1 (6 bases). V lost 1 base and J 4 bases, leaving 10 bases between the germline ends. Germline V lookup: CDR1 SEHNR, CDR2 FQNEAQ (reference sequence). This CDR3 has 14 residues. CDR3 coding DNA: TGTGCCAGCAGCTTAGGAGACAGGCCCTATGGCTACACCTTC. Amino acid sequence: CASSLGDRPYGYTF. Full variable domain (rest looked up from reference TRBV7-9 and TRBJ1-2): DTGVSQNPRHKITKRGQNVTFRCDPISEHNRLYWYRQTLGQGPEFLTYFQNEAQLEKSRLLSDRFSAERPKGSFSTLEIQRTEQGDSAMYLCASSLGDRPYGYTFGSGTRLTVV.

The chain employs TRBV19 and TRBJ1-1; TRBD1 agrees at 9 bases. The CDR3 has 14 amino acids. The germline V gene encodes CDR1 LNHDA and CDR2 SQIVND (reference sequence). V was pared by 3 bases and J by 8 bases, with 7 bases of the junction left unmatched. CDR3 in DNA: TGTGCCAGTAGTATCTCGGGACAGGGTCCCGAAGCTTTCTTT. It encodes CASSISGQGPEAFF.

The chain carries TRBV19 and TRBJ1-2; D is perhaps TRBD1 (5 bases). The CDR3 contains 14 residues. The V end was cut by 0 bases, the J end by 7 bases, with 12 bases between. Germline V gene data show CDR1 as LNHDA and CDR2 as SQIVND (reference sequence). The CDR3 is CASSIDRGRGGYTF. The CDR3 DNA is TGTGCCAGTAGTATAGACCGGGGACGTGGTGGCTACACCTTC.

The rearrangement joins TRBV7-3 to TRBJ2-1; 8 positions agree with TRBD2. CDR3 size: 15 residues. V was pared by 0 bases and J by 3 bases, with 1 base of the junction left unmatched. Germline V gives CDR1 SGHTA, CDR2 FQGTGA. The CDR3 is CASSLTGLDYNEQFF. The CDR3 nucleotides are TGTGCCAGCAGCTTAACGGGACTAGACTACAATGAGCAGTTCTTC.

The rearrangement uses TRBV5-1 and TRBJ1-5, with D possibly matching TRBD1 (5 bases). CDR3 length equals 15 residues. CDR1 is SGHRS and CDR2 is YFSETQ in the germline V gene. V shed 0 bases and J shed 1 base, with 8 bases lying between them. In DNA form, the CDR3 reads TGCGCCAGCAGCTTGGATGGGGGAAGCAATCAGCCCCAGCATTTT. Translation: CASSLDGGSNQPQHF.

The CDR3: CASSQVSAQGLREAPLHF. CDR3 DNA sequence: TGCGCCAGCAGCCAAGTCTCGGCGCAGGGACTACGAGAAGCACCCCTCCACTTT. The rearrangement uses TRBV4-3 and TRBJ1-6, with a possible D match to TRBD1 (5 bases). Trimming cost V 1 base and J 11 bases, with 24 bases left between them. Germline CDR1 LGHNA, CDR2 YSLEER. The CDR3 loop spans 18 amino acids.

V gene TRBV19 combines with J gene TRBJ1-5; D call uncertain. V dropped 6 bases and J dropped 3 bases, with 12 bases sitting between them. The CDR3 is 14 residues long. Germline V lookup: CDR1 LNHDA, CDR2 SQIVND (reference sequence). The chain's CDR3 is CASSFGRINQPQHF. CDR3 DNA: TGTGCCAGTAGCTTTGGGCGTATCAATCAGCCCCAGCATTTT.

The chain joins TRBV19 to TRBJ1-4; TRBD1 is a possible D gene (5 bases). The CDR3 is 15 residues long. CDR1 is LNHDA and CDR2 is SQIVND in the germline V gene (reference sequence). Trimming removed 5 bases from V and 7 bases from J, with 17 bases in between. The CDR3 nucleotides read TGTGCCAGTAGTCCCAGGGCAATGGGAGGTGAAAAACTGTTTTTT. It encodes CASSPRAMGGEKLFF.

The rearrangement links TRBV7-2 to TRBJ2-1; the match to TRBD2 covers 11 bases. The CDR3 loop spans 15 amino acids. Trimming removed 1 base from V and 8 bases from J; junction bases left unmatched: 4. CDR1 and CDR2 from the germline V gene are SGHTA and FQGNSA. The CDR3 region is CASSLELAGGYEQFF. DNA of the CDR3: TGTGCCAGCAGCTTAGAGCTAGCGGGAGGCTATGAGCAGTTCTTC.